The clone carrying this T cell receptor (beta chain) came up once. HTBI primers from iRepertoire and Arm-PCR of CDR3 regions yielded the TCR beta libraries. TCRdb itself ran the multiplex PCR reads through MiXCR, one entry per CDR3 protein. The sample shows 410,000 or so distinct CDR3 sequences, 15% of them seen only once. This entry comes from a study of regulatory T cells in long-lasting Graves disease. Germline loops: CDR1 MRHNA, CDR2 SNTAGT. Trimming cost V 2 bases and J 1 base; bases outside gene matches: 1. The length of the CDR3 is 16 residues. The time point is: newly diagnosed GD, antithyroid drugs for less than 3 months. There was RNA extracted from PBMCs, and the TCR library was made from it. This sample also belongs to another study, concerning T cells in Graves' hyperthyroidism and ophthalmopathy.

The gene calls are TRBV6-4 and TRBJ2-1; the match to TRBD2 covers 11 bases. This receptor was identified in a young woman with Graves disease. The source was peripheral blood mononuclear cells (PBMCs), collected at new diagnosis, from a patient treated with antithyroid drugs. The CDR3 region is CASSDTSGSSYNEQFF. The CDR3 DNA sequence: TGTGCCAGCAGTGACACTAGCGGGAGTTCCTACAATGAGCAGTTCTTC.